This T cell receptor (beta chain) was retrieved from a study of blood T cell repertoires in COVID-19. Study-level information: COVID-19 samples from acute and convalescent phases originated in the United States, Italy and Spain.

The CDR3 extends over 16 amino acids. CDR1 and CDR2 from the germline V gene are SGHRS and YFSETQ. Trimming stripped 4 bases from V and 0 bases from J, with 13 bases between. As processed by the authors: The assay estimated nucleated cells by amplifying reference gene primers. Generated by immunoSEQ multiplex PCR, the TCRdb table keeps only in-frame clones and is missing some. The V and J calls and clone size are taken from that table; D and trimming were inferred from the DNA. The profile shows approximately 290,000 clones, roughly 90% of them singletons. This rearrangement joins TRBV5-1 to TRBJ2-2, with D tentatively TRBD1 (5 bases). The clonotype was recovered from a woman aged 60-70 years with acute or convalescent COVID-19. Material for sequencing was peripheral blood. Written as DNA, the CDR3 is TGCGCCAGCAGCCCCGCCGGACACACGAACACCGGGGAGCTGTTTTTT. Its protein product is CASSPAGHTNTGELFF.